The 23 T cell receptor beta chains reported below all come from one sample, sequenced in a study of T-cell memory formation after mild COVID-19. TCRdb reprocessed the 5' RACE reads with MiXCR, giving one entry per CDR3 protein. The sample has hundreds of thousands of distinct CDR3 sequences, approximately 15% seen once. Source material: PBMCs or a T cell subset sorted from them (not recorded which). The receptors shown here come from a man between 18 and 35 years old who had mild COVID-19 (a few samples of this study predate the infection). Cell type and time point are not known.

This clonotype was seen more than once but under ten times. The V and J genes are TRBV7-8 and TRBJ1-1; no definite D call. This CDR3 region has 12 residues. From germline, CDR1 is SGHVS and CDR2 FQNEAQ. V was shortened by 6 bases and J by 0 bases, with 5 bases between the two germline ends. Written as DNA, the CDR3 is TGTGCCAGCAGGCAGTTGAACACTGAAGCTTTCTTT. It is translated as CASRQLNTEAFF.

This clonotype turned up a few times. V gene TRBV5-1 combines with J gene TRBJ1-6; D possibly corresponds to TRBD1 (5 bases). With 4 bases removed from V and 12 bases from J, the gap between germline ends came to 17 bases. The CDR3 length is 14 residues. Germline V gives CDR1 SGHRS, CDR2 YFSETQ. As DNA, the CDR3 is TGCGCCAGCAGCGCTGACATAGGGGTCTTACCCCTCCACTTT. Protein sequence: CASSADIGVLPLHF. Full variable domain (rest looked up from reference TRBV5-1 and TRBJ1-6): KAGVTQTPRYLIKTRGQQVTLSCSPISGHRSVSWYQQTPGQGLQFLFEYFSETQRNKGNFPGRFSGRQFSNSRSEMNVSTLELGDSALYLCASSADIGVLPLHFGNGTRLTVT.

The chain is built from TRBV29-1 and TRBJ1-2; D gene ambiguous. V gave up 1 base and J gave up 4 bases, with 13 bases separating them. Germline-derived CDR1 and CDR2 are SQVTM and ANQGSEA. This CDR3 contains 14 residues. CDR3 in DNA: TGCAGCGTTGAAGCGGTCACAGAAAGCTATGGCTACACCTTC. Its translation: CSVEAVTESYGYTF.

This clonotype has a count of ten or more. The chain joins TRBV6-5 to TRBJ2-3; perhaps D is TRBD1 or TRBD2 (5 bases each). The V and J ends lost 4 bases and 2 bases respectively, with 13 bases between them. The germline CDR1 and CDR2 sequences are MNHEY and SVGAGI. The CDR3 length is 15 residues. The CDR3 DNA follows: TGTGCCAGCAGTTGGGAGAGGGGAGACACAGATACGCAGTATTTT. Translation: CASSWERGDTDTQYF.

In its sample, this clonotype was seen a few times. This chain links TRBV12-3 or TRBV12-4 with TRBJ2-3, with D perhaps assigned TRBD1 or TRBD2 (5 bases each). This CDR3 spans 12 amino acids. V lost 6 bases to trimming and J lost 8 bases, with 12 bases between them. The DNA of the CDR3 is TGTGCCAGCAGCTCCGGGACGAGTACGCAGTATTTT. Its translation is CASSSGTSTQYF.

This clonotype has more than one count but fewer than ten. The CDR3 DNA is TGTGCCAGCGGACAGGGGCTGAACACTGAAGCTTTCTTT. Its protein is CASGQGLNTEAFF. The rearrangement uses TRBV2 and TRBJ1-1; the match to TRBD1 covers 9 bases. This CDR3 contains 13 residues. Germline assignment: CDR1 SNHLY and CDR2 FYNNEI. With V trimmed by 8 bases and J by 0 bases, 1 base remained unmatched. Variable domain in full (rest from reference TRBV2 and TRBJ1-1): EPEVTQTPSHQVTQMGQEVILRCVPISNHLYFYWYRQILGQKVEFLVSFYNNEISEKSEIFDDQFSVERPDGSNFTLKIRSTKLEDSAMYFCASGQGLNTEAFFGQGTRLTVV.

In DNA form, the CDR3 reads TGTGCCAGTAGTATAGACCCGTCGGGGGAGACCCAGTACTTC. Translation gives CASSIDPSGETQYF. The chain has TRBV19 and TRBJ2-5, with D possibly TRBD2 on 5 matching bases. The germline gives CDR1 LNHDA, CDR2 SQIVND (reference sequence). The CDR3 runs to 14 residues. With 0 bases removed from V and 5 bases from J, the gap between germline ends came to 10 bases. Drawing the rest from reference TRBV19 and TRBJ2-5, the complete variable domain is DGGITQSPKYLFRKEGQNVTLSCEQNLNHDAMYWYRQDPGQGLRLIYYSQIVNDFQKGDIAEGYSVSREKKESFPLTVTSAQKNPTAFYLCASSIDPSGETQYFGPGTRLLVL.

This clonotype has only a few counts. This chain joins TRBV7-8 and TRBJ2-3; 10 positions match TRBD1. V lost 0 bases and J lost 3; bases outside the gene matches: 0. Germline V lookup: CDR1 SGHVS, CDR2 FQNEAQ. The CDR3 sequence is 15 residues long. The chain's CDR3 is CASSLAGQGTDTQYF. The CDR3 DNA follows: TGTGCCAGCAGCTTAGCGGGACAGGGGACAGATACGCAGTATTTT.

This clonotype was seen at least ten times. The rearrangement uses TRBV5-1 and TRBJ1-5; 7 bases align to TRBD1. This CDR3 region has 14 residues. Trimming removed 4 bases from V and 2 bases from J; junction bases left unmatched: 3. Germline V CDR1 and CDR2: SGHRS, YFSETQ. The CDR3 nucleotides are TGCGCCAGCAGCCAGGGGGGTGGCAATCAGCCCCAGCATTTT. Translating gives CASSQGGGNQPQHF.

The sample holds a few counts of this clonotype. The genes are TRBV7-9 and TRBJ1-2; D gene ambiguous. The CDR3 is 15 residues long. V was cut by 1 base and J by 5 bases, with 14 bases left in between. Germline lookup yields CDR1 SEHNR and CDR2 FQNEAQ (reference sequence). For the CDR3, the DNA is TGTGCCAGCAGCTTAGTTGCTTCCGTCCGTTATGGCTACACCTTC. This sequence encodes CASSLVASVRYGYTF.

This chain's CDR3 is CASSVDSYNEQFF. The CDR3 DNA reads as TGTGCCAGCAGCGTAGACTCCTACAATGAGCAGTTCTTC. The chain carries TRBV9 and TRBJ2-1; D gene uncertain. The CDR3 covers 13 residues. Germline V gene lookup returns CDR1 SGDLS and CDR2 YYNGEE. The V end lost 0 bases, the J end lost 0 bases, and 1 base lay between the germline ends.

There are a few counts of this clonotype. The rearrangement links TRBV7-9 to TRBJ2-2, with a tentative D call TRBD2 (6 bases). Trimming shortened V by 4 bases and J by 4 bases, and 10 bases separated the two germline ends. CDR1 is SEHNR and CDR2 is FQNEAQ in the germline V gene (reference sequence). The CDR3 loop spans 14 amino acids. CDR3 region: CASSSGLVTGELFF. The CDR3 DNA sequence: TGTGCCAGCAGCTCGGGACTTGTCACCGGGGAGCTGTTTTTT.

This clonotype was observed at least ten times. The V and J genes are TRBV6-6 and TRBJ1-1; TRBD1 matches at 9 bases. The CDR3 is made up of 15 amino acids. Per the germline V gene, CDR1 is MNHNY and CDR2 is SVGAGI (reference sequence). The junction had 5 bases not matched to a gene; V was cut back by 5 bases and J by 1 base. CDR3 protein: CASSNPGQGNTEAFF. The CDR3 DNA reads as TGTGCCAGCAGTAATCCGGGACAGGGGAACACTGAAGCTTTCTTT.

This chain connects TRBV7-2 to TRBJ2-1, with D unclear. The germline V and J ends were trimmed by 3 bases and 4 bases, with 7 bases remaining between them. This CDR3 has 13 amino acids. Germline CDR1 is SGHTA and CDR2 is FQGNSA. DNA for the CDR3: TGTGCCAGCAGCTTGATAGATTACAATGAGCAGTTCTTC. It codes for CASSLIDYNEQFF.

This clonotype was counted between two and nine times. The chain combines TRBV7-3 with TRBJ2-3; the match to TRBD2 covers 11 bases. Germline CDR1 reads SGHTA; CDR2 reads FQGTGA. This CDR3 comprises 16 residues. V lost 1 base, J lost 6 bases, and 6 bases stayed unmatched. The CDR3 region has the DNA TGTGCCAGCAGCTTAATAGCTAGCGGGAGGATCGATACGCAGTATTTT. Translating it yields CASSLIASGRIDTQYF. The full variable domain, its missing parts supplied by reference TRBV7-3 and TRBJ2-3, is GAGVSQTPSNKVTEKGKYVELRCDPISGHTALYWYRQSLGQGPEFLIYFQGTGAADDSGLPNDRFFAVRPEGSVSTLKIQRTERGDSAVYLCASSLIASGRIDTQYFGPGTRLTVL.

V and J are TRBV6-5 and TRBJ2-2; 9 bases match TRBD2. The CDR3 loop spans 17 amino acids. J was trimmed by 5 bases and V by 0 bases; bases with no gene match: 7. Germline assignment: CDR1 MNHEY and CDR2 SVGAGI. CDR3 bases: TGTGCCAGCAGTTACTCGAGTAGCGGGGGTGTGACCGGGGAGCTGTTTTTT. Amino acids: CASSYSSSGGVTGELFF.

The chain has TRBV5-1 and TRBJ1-1, with D maybe TRBD1 (6 bases). CDR3 length equals 14 residues. Trimming left V 4 bases short and J 4 bases short, with 14 bases between. Germline assignment: CDR1 SGHRS and CDR2 YFSETQ. DNA of the CDR3: TGCGCCAGCAGCGTATACAGGGAGGGCACTGAAGCTTTCTTT. The encoded protein is CASSVYREGTEAFF.

The V gene is TRBV5-1, the J gene TRBJ2-3, with 8 bases fitting TRBD1. The V segment lost 3 bases and the J segment 2 bases; nucleotides outside the gene matches: 8. Germline V gene lookup returns CDR1 SGHRS and CDR2 YFSETQ. The CDR3 contains 16 residues. CDR3 DNA sequence: TGCGCCAGCAGCTCCGTATGGACAGGGATCACAGATACGCAGTATTTT. Translation: CASSSVWTGITDTQYF.

This clonotype was picked up a small number of times. This rearrangement joins TRBV6-2 or TRBV6-3 to TRBJ2-7; D is unclear. V was clipped by 5 bases and J by 3 bases, with 11 bases between them. Germline assignment: CDR1 MNHEY and CDR2 SVGEGT. CDR3 length equals 13 residues. Written as DNA, the CDR3 is TGTGCCAGCAGTGGAAGTACTAACTACGAGCAGTACGTC. Its translation: CASSGSTNYEQYV.

The CDR3 sequence is CASTTPGLVNEQFF. The CDR3 nucleotides are TGTGCCAGCACCACCCCCGGACTAGTCAATGAGCAGTTCTTC. The rearrangement joins TRBV7-6 to TRBJ2-1; the match to TRBD2 covers 7 bases. The CDR3 is 14 residues long. Trimming removed 7 bases from V and 6 bases from J; junction bases left unmatched: 9. From germline, CDR1 is SGHVS and CDR2 FNYEAQ.

The V call is TRBV4-1, the J call TRBJ1-2; 9 bases fit TRBD1. V lost 2 bases to trimming and J lost 8 bases; unmatched junction nucleotides: 9. Per germline, CDR1 MGHRA and CDR2 YSYEKL. The CDR3 is 15 residues long. DNA for the CDR3: TGCGCCAGCAGCCAAAGTCCACAGGGGGCGGAGGGCTACACCTTC. Protein product: CASSQSPQGAEGYTF.

This clonotype has a handful of counts. The chain joins TRBV7-2 to TRBJ2-7; the D gene is possibly TRBD2 (5 bases). Deletions cut 2 bases from V and 7 bases from J, with 12 bases between. The germline gives CDR1 SGHTA, CDR2 FQGNSA. This CDR3 region has 13 residues. This CDR3 reads CASSLRYREEQYV. In DNA form, the CDR3 reads TGTGCCAGCAGCTTACGATACCGGGAAGAGCAGTACGTC.

This clonotype came up a few times. V gene TRBV4-2 combines with J gene TRBJ1-1, with D tentatively TRBD1 (5 bases). Per the germline V gene, CDR1 is LGHNA and CDR2 is YNFKEQ. The CDR3 extends over 15 amino acids. V dropped 0 bases and J dropped 3 bases, with 11 bases sitting between them. The chain's CDR3 is CASSQDGGPDTEAFF. In DNA form, the CDR3 reads TGTGCCAGCAGCCAAGACGGGGGTCCCGACACTGAAGCTTTCTTT.